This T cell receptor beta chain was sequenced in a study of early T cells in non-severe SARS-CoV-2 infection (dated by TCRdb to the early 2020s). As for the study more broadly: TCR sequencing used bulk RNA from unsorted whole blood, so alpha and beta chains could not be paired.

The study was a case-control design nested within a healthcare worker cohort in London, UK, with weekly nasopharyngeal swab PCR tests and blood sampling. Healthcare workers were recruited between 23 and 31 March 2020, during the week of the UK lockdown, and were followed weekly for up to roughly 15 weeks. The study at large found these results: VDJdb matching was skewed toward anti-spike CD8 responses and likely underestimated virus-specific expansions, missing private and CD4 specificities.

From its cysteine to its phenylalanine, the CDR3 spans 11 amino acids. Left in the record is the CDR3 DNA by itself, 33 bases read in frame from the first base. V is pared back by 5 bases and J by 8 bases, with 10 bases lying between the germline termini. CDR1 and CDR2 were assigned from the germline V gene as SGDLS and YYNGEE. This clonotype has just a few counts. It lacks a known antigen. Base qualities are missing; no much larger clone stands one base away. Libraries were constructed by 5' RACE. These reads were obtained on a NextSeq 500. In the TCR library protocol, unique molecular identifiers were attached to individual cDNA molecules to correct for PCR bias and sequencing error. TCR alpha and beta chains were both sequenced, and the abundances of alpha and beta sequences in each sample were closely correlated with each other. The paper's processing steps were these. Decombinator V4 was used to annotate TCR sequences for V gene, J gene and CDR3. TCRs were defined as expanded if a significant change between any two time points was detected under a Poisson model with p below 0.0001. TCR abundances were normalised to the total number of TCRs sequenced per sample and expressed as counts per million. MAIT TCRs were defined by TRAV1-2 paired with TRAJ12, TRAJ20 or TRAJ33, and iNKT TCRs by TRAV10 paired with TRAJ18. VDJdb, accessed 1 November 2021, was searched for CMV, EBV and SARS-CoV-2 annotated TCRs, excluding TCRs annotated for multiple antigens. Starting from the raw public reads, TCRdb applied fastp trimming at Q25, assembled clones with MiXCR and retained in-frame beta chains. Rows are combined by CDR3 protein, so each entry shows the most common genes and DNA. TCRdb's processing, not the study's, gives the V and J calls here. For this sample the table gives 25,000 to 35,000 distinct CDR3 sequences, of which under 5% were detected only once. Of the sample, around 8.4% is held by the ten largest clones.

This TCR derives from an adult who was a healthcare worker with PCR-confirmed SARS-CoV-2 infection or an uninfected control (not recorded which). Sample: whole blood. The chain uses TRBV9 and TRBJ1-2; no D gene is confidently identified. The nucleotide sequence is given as TGTGCCAGCAGTGACTTCCTCGGCTACACCTTC. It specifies CASSDFLGYTF.